What follows are 14 T cell receptor beta chains derived from one specimen sequenced in a study of T cell responses to AZD1222 COVID-19 vaccine. This table comes from immunoSEQ multiplex PCR, and its TCRdb copy is limited to in-frame clones, with some not included. The sample includes 150,000 to 200,000 clones, about 95% of them seen just once. The source material was peripheral blood, sampled on day 0 of AZD1222 vaccination. These receptors were collected from an adult in good health.

V usage is TRBV10-3 and J usage is TRBJ2-2; possible D gene TRBD1, 5 bases. There are 18 residues in the CDR3. With 2 bases removed from V and 4 bases from J, the gap between germline ends came to 20 bases. Germline lookup yields CDR1 ENHRY and CDR2 SYGVKD. The CDR3 loop reads CAISEPQRAGSTTGELFF. The CDR3 DNA follows: TGTGCCATCAGTGAGCCACAAAGGGCAGGGTCGACCACCGGGGAGCTGTTTTTT.

J is TRBJ1-1 and V is TRBV5-1, with TRBD1 identical over 7 bases. Germline CDR1 and CDR2: SGHRS and YFSETQ. The CDR3 length is 17 residues. V lost 3 bases and J lost 0; bases outside the gene matches: 11. CDR3 coding DNA: TGCGCCAGCAGCTCAGGACAGGCCCCCACAATGAACACTGAAGCTTTCTTT. Its translation is CASSSGQAPTMNTEAFF.

The rearrangement uses TRBV4-1 and TRBJ2-1, with D unresolved. This CDR3 is 13 amino acids long. Germline CDR1 reads MGHRA; CDR2 reads YSYEKL. The germline V and J ends were trimmed by 3 bases and 7 bases, with 10 bases remaining between them. CDR3: CASSQGMENEQFF. CDR3 nucleotide sequence: TGCGCCAGCAGCCAGGGAATGGAAAATGAGCAGTTCTTC.

This chain links TRBV5-5 with TRBJ1-5; D unresolved. The CDR3 covers 14 residues. The germline V gene has CDR1 SGHKS and CDR2 YYEKEE (reference sequence). Trimming took off 2 bases at V and 0 bases at J, with 6 bases between the two ends. As DNA, the CDR3 is TGTGCCAGCAGCTTTGAGTATAGCAATCAGCCCCAGCATTTT. Amino acids: CASSFEYSNQPQHF.

V gene TRBV27 combines with J gene TRBJ2-7, with TRBD2 matching over 9 bases. This CDR3 spans 14 amino acids. Germline CDR1 reads MNHEY; CDR2 reads SMNVEV (reference sequence). The ends lost 5 bases at V and 6 bases at J; junction bases unmatched: 8. The CDR3 nucleotides are TGTGCCAGCAGTCGGCGGCTAGCGGGAACCGAGCAGTACTTC. It codes for CASSRRLAGTEQYF.

The chain couples TRBV7-8 to TRBJ1-5; no definite D call. Germline CDR1 and CDR2: SGHVS and FQNEAQ. The CDR3 sequence is 13 residues long. The V gene lost 0 bases and the J gene lost 6 bases, with 6 bases spanning the gap. CDR3 amino acids: CASSLALSQPQHF. The DNA of the CDR3 is TGTGCCAGCAGCTTAGCCCTGAGTCAGCCCCAGCATTTT.

The chain has TRBV6-1 and TRBJ1-5, with D tentatively TRBD1 (6 bases). Trimming cost V 2 bases and J 6 bases, with 17 bases left between them. Germline lookup yields CDR1 MNHNS and CDR2 SASEGT. The CDR3 runs 16 residues. CDR3 nucleotides: TGTGCCAGCAGTGAACATCGGCCCCGGGGGGCTCAGCCCCAGCATTTT. Translating gives CASSEHRPRGAQPQHF.

The V and J genes are TRBV2 and TRBJ1-2; 7 positions agree with TRBD1. The V segment lost 5 bases and the J segment 1 base; nucleotides outside the gene matches: 7. Per the germline V gene, CDR1 is SNHLY and CDR2 is FYNNEI. CDR3 length equals 15 residues. This CDR3 reads CASSFVGTVNYGYTF. In DNA form, the CDR3 reads TGTGCCAGCAGTTTCGTGGGGACAGTTAACTATGGCTACACCTTC.

V gene TRBV5-1 combines with J gene TRBJ2-1, with D possibly called TRBD1 or TRBD2 (7 bases each). This CDR3 is 14 amino acids long. Germline lookup yields CDR1 SGHRS and CDR2 YFSETQ. V lost 7 bases and J lost 9, with 20 bases in between. The CDR3 loop reads CASEPGGPGGEQFF. The CDR3 bases are TGCGCCAGCGAGCCGGGGGGCCCAGGGGGTGAGCAGTTCTTC.

The chain uses TRBV3-1 (or the pseudogene TRBV3-2) and TRBJ1-1; no definite D call. This CDR3 has 13 amino acids. Germline CDR1 is LGHDT and CDR2 is YNNKEL (reference sequence). Between the trimmed V and J ends, which lost 3 bases and 4 bases, there was a span of 9 bases. CDR3 region: CASSQGYGTEAFF. CDR3 sequence (DNA): TGTGCCAGCAGCCAGGGATACGGCACTGAAGCTTTCTTT.

The chain recombines TRBV28 with TRBJ1-3; 8 positions match TRBD1. Trimming cost V 4 bases and J 2 bases; bases outside gene matches: 4. The CDR3 consists of 15 residues. Germline V gene lookup returns CDR1 MDHEN and CDR2 SYDVKM. CDR3 DNA: TGTGCCAGCAGTTCTACAGGGGGTACTGGAAACACCATATATTTT. Translated, it gives CASSSTGGTGNTIYF.

This clone is a singleton in its sample. The chain combines TRBV6-1 with TRBJ1-6, with 7 positions matching TRBD1. CDR3 length: 15 residues. Germline-derived CDR1 and CDR2 are MNHNS and SASEGT. Trimming cost V 0 bases and J 12 bases; bases outside gene matches: 8. CDR3 sequence reads: CASSEARGGGRPLHF. The CDR3 DNA sequence: TGTGCCAGCAGTGAAGCCAGGGGGGGAGGAAGACCCCTCCACTTT.

The V and J genes are TRBV6-6 and TRBJ1-1, with D possibly TRBD1 on 5 matching bases. V was clipped by 2 bases and J by 3 bases, with 16 bases between them. CDR1 and CDR2 from the germline V gene are MNHNY and SVGAGI (reference sequence). The CDR3 contains 16 residues. CDR3 DNA sequence: TGTGCCAGCAGTTACACCGGTACCGGGGGACACACTGAAGCTTTCTTT. This translates into CASSYTGTGGHTEAFF.

On this clone itself: The sample carries other DNA sequences with the same CDR3. This chain joins TRBV12-3 or TRBV12-4 and TRBJ1-1; no firm D call. Trimming cost V 1 base and J 6 bases, with 3 bases left between them. The CDR3 is made up of 11 amino acids. CDR3 DNA sequence: TGTGCCAGCAGTTTAGGATCTGAAGCTTTCTTT. Translated: CASSLGSEAFF.